These 18 T cell receptor beta chains originate from one sample sequenced in a study of blood T cell repertoires in COVID-19. Libraries were prepared by immunoSEQ multiplex PCR; TCRdb keeps only in-frame clonotypes and omits some of them. The table lists roughly 250,000 clones, approximately 84% of them singletons. The sequenced sample consisted of peripheral blood. The receptors derive from a man aged 40-55 years with acute or convalescent COVID-19.

A single count supports this clone. V and J are TRBV6-5 and TRBJ1-4; D gene ambiguous. Germline V gene lookup returns CDR1 MNHEY and CDR2 SVGAGI. Trimming cost V 0 bases and J 6 bases, with 11 bases left between them. The CDR3 is 15 residues long. The CDR3 nucleotides read TGTGCCAGCAGTTACTCGCCCGGGAGACATGAAAAACTGTTTTTT. This codes for CASSYSPGRHEKLFF.

The J gene is TRBJ2-7, the V gene TRBV10-3; D may be TRBD2 (7 bases). The V end lost 2 bases, the J end lost 2 bases, and 13 bases lay between the germline ends. CDR3 length: 15 amino acids. Per germline, CDR1 ENHRY and CDR2 SYGVKD. This chain's CDR3 is CAISEGGAGTYEQYF. The CDR3 nucleotides read TGTGCCATCAGTGAGGGGGGGGCAGGTACCTACGAGCAGTACTTC.

This clone has more than one count but fewer than ten. J is TRBJ2-7 and V is TRBV24-1, with D unclear. In germline, CDR1 is KGHDR, CDR2 SFDVKD. Trimming removed 4 bases at V and 3 bases at J, with 9 bases between. The CDR3 runs 13 residues. In nucleotides, the CDR3 is TGTGCCACCAGTGAAGTCTTAGACTACGAGCAGTACTTC. Amino acids: CATSEVLDYEQYF.

The V gene is TRBV9, the J gene TRBJ1-1, with D possibly TRBD1 on 6 matching bases. V dropped 3 bases and J dropped 4 bases, with 19 bases sitting between them. Germline CDR1 SGDLS, CDR2 YYNGEE. The CDR3 totals 16 residues. The DNA of the CDR3 is TGTGCCAGCAGCGGTTATTCAGGGGCGGCGGGCACTGAAGCTTTCTTT. Translating it yields CASSGYSGAAGTEAFF.

This CDR3 is CASTRDGTGEYGYTF. The CDR3 DNA reads as TGTGCCAGCACCCGGGATGGTACTGGGGAATATGGCTACACCTTC. The rearrangement joins TRBV6-5 to TRBJ1-2; D gene ambiguous. Germline lookup yields CDR1 MNHEY and CDR2 SVGAGI. This CDR3 comprises 15 residues. V was cut by 7 bases and J by 5 bases, with 20 bases left in between.

The chain joins TRBV5-1 to TRBJ1-3; D might be TRBD1 (6 bases). The germline gives CDR1 SGHRS, CDR2 YFSETQ. With 0 bases removed from V and 0 bases from J, the gap between germline ends came to 10 bases. The length of the CDR3 is 16 residues. The CDR3 region has the DNA TGCGCCAGCAGCTTGGGGGGGACAACCTCTGGAAACACCATATATTTT. Amino acid sequence: CASSLGGTTSGNTIYF.

The genes are TRBV18 and TRBJ1-6; 7 bases match TRBD1. The CDR3 consists of 18 residues. Germline V gene data show CDR1 as KGHSH and CDR2 as LQKENI. The V segment lost 0 bases and the J segment 4 bases; nucleotides outside the gene matches: 9. In nucleotides, the CDR3 is TGTGCCAGCTCACCACCGCGGCTGAAGGGACAGTATAATTCACCCCTCCACTTT. Residues: CASSPPRLKGQYNSPLHF.

The sample holds one count of this clone. This chain uses TRBV4-1 with TRBJ2-2; possibly TRBD1 for D (5 bases). The CDR3 spans 16 residues. The ends were cut back, 1 base at V and 2 bases at J, with 11 bases in the middle. The germline V gene has CDR1 MGHRA and CDR2 YSYEKL. The CDR3 DNA follows: TGCGCCAGCAGCCAAGCCCTAGGGGATAACACCGGGGAGCTGTTTTTT. As protein: CASSQALGDNTGELFF.

The chain joins TRBV4-3 to TRBJ2-3; D ambiguous. Trimming stripped 2 bases from V and 2 bases from J, with 11 bases between. This CDR3 contains 15 residues. The germline V gene encodes CDR1 LGHNA and CDR2 YSLEER. The CDR3 nucleotides read TGCGCCAGCAGCCAACAGAGTCTAGTCACAGATACGCAGTATTTT. Protein product: CASSQQSLVTDTQYF.

V usage is TRBV5-4 and J usage is TRBJ2-5; D perhaps matches TRBD1 (5 bases). V lost 4 bases, J lost 1 base, and 14 bases lay in between. The CDR3 is 15 amino acids. Per the germline V gene, CDR1 is SGHNT and CDR2 is YYREEE (reference sequence). CDR3 amino acids: CASSPTDRIQETQYF. The CDR3 bases are TGTGCCAGCAGCCCTACTGACAGAATCCAAGAGACCCAGTACTTC.

The chain uses TRBV28 and TRBJ2-1; weak D call: TRBD2 (6 bases). The germline CDR1 and CDR2 sequences are MDHEN and SYDVKM. The CDR3 covers 16 residues. Trimming pared 2 bases from V and 4 bases from J, leaving 15 bases between. As DNA, the CDR3 is TGTGCCAGCAGTTTAGGGTCCGTCGGGACTTACAATGAGCAGTTCTTC. Its translation is CASSLGSVGTYNEQFF. Using reference TRBV28 and TRBJ2-1 for the parts outside the CDR3, the full variable domain is DVKVTQSSRYLVKRTGEKVFLECVQDMDHENMFWYRQDPGLGLRLIYFSYDVKMKEKGDIPEGYSVSREKKERFSLILESASTNQTSMYLCASSLGSVGTYNEQFFGPGTRLTVL.

The CDR3, as DNA: TGCGCCAGCAGTGGACTACAGGGGACCTATAATTCACCCCTCCACTTT. Translated: CASSGLQGTYNSPLHF. The chain joins TRBV10-2 to TRBJ1-6, with 7 bases fitting TRBD1. Germline V CDR1 and CDR2: WSHSY, SAAADI. The CDR3 is made up of 16 amino acids. With 4 bases clipped from V and 2 bases from J, the junction kept 5 bases outside the gene matches.

The chain recombines TRBV28 with TRBJ1-1, with 7 bases fitting TRBD1. Per germline, CDR1 MDHEN and CDR2 SYDVKM. The CDR3 length is 12 residues. The V and J ends lost 6 bases and 6 bases, in that order; junction bases with no gene match: 4. CDR3 coding DNA: TGTGCCAGCAGCAGGGGACAGCCTGAAGCTTTCTTT. Protein product: CASSRGQPEAFF.

The chain links TRBV10-3 to TRBJ1-1, with D perhaps TRBD1 (6 bases). This CDR3 is built from 13 residues. Per the germline V gene, CDR1 is ENHRY and CDR2 is SYGVKD. With 6 bases removed from V and 11 bases from J, the gap between germline ends came to 19 bases. DNA for the CDR3: TGTGCCATCAGAGCTATGACAGGAATCGGGGCTTTCTTT. This gives the protein CAIRAMTGIGAFF.

V and J are TRBV11-2 and TRBJ1-6; the D is unclear. Trimming cost V 5 bases and J 12 bases, with 14 bases left between them. The CDR3 length is 13 residues. Germline loops: CDR1 SGHAT, CDR2 FQNNGV. The CDR3 loop reads CASSLSVSRPLHF. The CDR3 DNA reads as TGTGCCAGCAGCCTAAGTGTTAGCCGACCCCTCCACTTT.

The chain links TRBV2 to TRBJ2-1, with TRBD2 matching over 11 bases. After removal of 3 bases from V and 6 bases from J, the junction contained 10 bases not matched to a gene. Looked up from germline, CDR1 is SNHLY and CDR2 is FYNNEI. This CDR3 spans 17 amino acids. The CDR3 here is CASSEPASGGNSNEQFF. CDR3 DNA sequence: TGTGCCAGCAGTGAGCCCGCTAGCGGGGGGAACTCCAATGAGCAGTTCTTC.

The genes are TRBV6-6 and TRBJ2-5, with D possibly TRBD1 on 6 matching bases. Germline-derived CDR1 and CDR2 are MNHNY and SVGAGI (reference sequence). This CDR3 is built from 17 residues. V lost 5 bases and J lost 0, with 19 bases in between. CDR3: CASSHPPTGSYQETQYF. CDR3 sequence (DNA): TGTGCCAGCAGTCACCCCCCGACAGGATCTTACCAAGAGACCCAGTACTTC.

The chain carries TRBV7-3 and TRBJ2-3; tentatively, D is TRBD2 (5 bases). The CDR3 covers 14 residues. The V and J ends lost 5 bases and 0 bases respectively, with 9 bases between them. CDR1 and CDR2 from the germline V gene are SGHTA and FQGTGA. CDR3 amino acids: CASSGRGSTDTQYF. The CDR3 region has the DNA TGTGCCAGCAGCGGACGGGGTAGCACAGATACGCAGTATTTT.